This T cell receptor beta chain was documented in a study of molecular identifiers for immune sequencing clone quantification (dated by TCRdb to about 2018). As for the study more broadly: For a replicate experiment, RNA from roughly 20,000 or 100,000 naive CD8 T cells was divided into five aliquots, and four of the five aliquots were sequenced. CD8 T cells were used in a methods study to benchmark molecular-identifier clustering-based TCR repertoire sequencing (MIDCIRS) and TCR RNA copy counting. The investigation overall reported the following: Spiked-in Jurkat TCR RNA equivalent to a single cell was reported to be detectable even among 800,000 to 1,000,000 naive CD8 T cells. Clones above 20 RNA copies held over 97% of molecules in CMV-specific effector cells but under 1% in naive cells. The sizes of highly expanded clones could end up underestimated when identical TCR molecules share a barcode. When barcode sub-clustering was omitted, TCR diversity was inflated by chimeric consensus sequences, with chimeras reaching as high as 47%. About three recovered TCR RNA copies per cell were obtained by modeling, versus around 9.8 by digital PCR, implying a capture efficiency of about 30%. The naive libraries included spiked-in Jurkat TCR RNA (approximately ten copies' worth), and this RNA is not part of the donor repertoire.

The library was made by PCR. Reads for this sample came from an Illumina HiSeq 4000. Bulk TCR libraries were generated as previously described, with the TCR primers listed in Table S5 used. Total RNA was purified with the Qiagen AllPrep DNA/RNA kit. Reads from multiple sequencing runs of the same library were pooled before analysis. Per the authors' processing: Reads were retained only if the reads had an exact TCR constant sequence, and the retained reads were trimmed to 150 nt and grouped according to their 12-nt molecular barcodes. Within each barcode group, reads were sub-clustered at a 15% Levenshtein threshold, and quality-weighted consensus sequences were built per RNA molecule. Non-functional sequences were filtered out, along with any lower-count sequence sitting one edit away from another sequence. Based on a fit of two negative binomial distributions, barcode sub-clusters having less than 20% of the maximum read count were discarded. TCRdb reran the public reads through fastp at Q25 and MiXCR, keeping productive beta chains. Identical CDR3 protein sequences are pooled into one entry, listed with their most common genes and DNA. In this record, the V and J calls reflect TCRdb's handling and not the investigators' own analysis. For this sample there are about half a million distinct CDR3 sequences; 20% to 25% appear just once. About 0.8% of the sample is held by the ten biggest clonotypes.

For CDR1 and CDR2, the germline V gene lists SGHAT and FQNNGV. For this chain, trimming is 5 bases at the V end and 0 bases at the J end, and the number of junction bases without a gene match is 14. The CDR3 covers 18 residues, taking in both the cysteine and the phenylalanine. The only DNA kept is the CDR3, 54 bases in frame from the first base. For this clonotype: Its antigen is unknown. The sample holds no much larger clone one base away, and base qualities are not on file.

Libraries of naive CD8 T cells were generated from about 19,000 to 1,100,000 sorted cells, with 10%, 30% or 50% of the purified RNA used. Naive CD8 T cells were FACS-sorted as CD8+CD4-CCR7+CD45RA+ on a BD FACSAria II into RLT Plus buffer. To test detection sensitivity, Jurkat RNA equivalent to more than 9 TCR copies was spiked into samples of about 19,000-1,000,000 naive CD8 T cells. CD8 T cells were enriched using RosetteSep CD8+ T Cell Enrichment Cocktail and Ficoll-Paque, and the enriched cells then underwent ACK red cell lysis. The receptor comes from a human donor in good health. Some libraries in this study had Jurkat cell RNA spiked in. The material sequenced was naive CD8+ T cells from blood, with Jurkat cell RNA spiked in. The sample's cell subset or site, from its label and the paper: FACS-sorted CD8+CD4-CCR7+CD45RA+ naive T cells. This chain is built from TRBV11-2 and TRBJ2-3, and 7 bases in between align with TRBD2. The CDR3 protein sequence reads: CASSGLGREGYSTDTQYF. The sequenced DNA is TGTGCCAGCAGCGGTCTGGGCAGGGAGGGGTATAGCACAGATACGCAGTATTTT.